Following are 25 T cell receptor beta chains from one sample sequenced in a study of cytomegalovirus exposure and HLA in healthy donors. It was with 60 Vbeta and 13 Jbeta primers that the PCR ran. TCRdb's table, derived via immunoSEQ multiplex PCR, lists solely in-frame clones and lacks some. Among about 130,000 clones listed, roughly 84% were seen once. Material for sequencing was PBMCs. These receptors originate from a boy aged 5 to 17 in good health and CMV-seronegative.

This chain uses TRBV5-6 with TRBJ2-7; D might be TRBD2 (5 bases). V lost 0 bases and J lost 6, with 13 bases in between. From germline, CDR1 is SGHDT and CDR2 YYEEEE. This CDR3 region has 14 residues. CDR3 region: CASSLGPSGSEQYF. CDR3 DNA sequence: TGTGCCAGCAGCTTGGGGCCAAGTGGGAGCGAGCAGTACTTC.

This chain connects TRBV18 to TRBJ1-1; perhaps TRBD1 as D (6 bases). V was clipped by 3 bases and J by 6 bases, with 14 bases between them. Germline V gene lookup returns CDR1 KGHSH and CDR2 LQKENI. The CDR3 covers 14 residues. The CDR3, as DNA: TGTGCCAGCTCACCCAAACAGGGTGTGGCTGAAGCTTTCTTT. Translated: CASSPKQGVAEAFF. Filled out from reference TRBV18 and TRBJ1-1, the complete variable domain reads NAGVMQNPRHLVRRRGQEARLRCSPMKGHSHVYWYRQLPEEGLKFMVYLQKENIIDESGMPKERFSAEFPKEGPSILRIQQVVRGDSAAYFCASSPKQGVAEAFFGQGTRLTVV.

The rearrangement uses TRBV11-2 and TRBJ1-3; TRBD1 agrees at 10 bases. CDR3 length equals 16 residues. V trimming: 5 bases; J trimming: 4 bases; junction bases outside the gene matches: 8. Germline V gene data show CDR1 as SGHAT and CDR2 as FQNNGV. CDR3 sequence reads: CASSPRTGGRGNTIYF. The CDR3, as DNA: TGTGCCAGCAGCCCCCGGACAGGGGGAAGGGGAAACACCATATATTTT.

The V and J genes are TRBV7-2 and TRBJ2-2, with TRBD1 as a possible D gene (5 bases). Germline CDR1 and CDR2: SGHTA and FQGNSA. The CDR3 totals 15 residues. Trimming stripped 6 bases from V and 5 bases from J, with 16 bases between. CDR3 protein: CASSFSQGRTGELFF. The CDR3 coding sequence is TGTGCCAGCAGTTTCTCCCAGGGAAGGACCGGGGAGCTGTTTTTT.

The J gene is TRBJ2-7, the V gene TRBV5-5; D is perhaps TRBD2 (6 bases). This CDR3 spans 16 amino acids. Germline V gene data show CDR1 as SGHKS and CDR2 as YYEKEE (reference sequence). V lost 0 bases, J lost 1 base, and 14 bases lay in between. This chain's CDR3 is CASSLAPDYSSYEQYF. In DNA, the CDR3 is TGTGCCAGCAGCTTGGCCCCGGACTATTCGTCCTACGAGCAGTACTTC.

CDR3 bases: TGTGCCAGCAGCGGGATAGCGGGAGAGACGTTGGATACGCAGTATTTT. Amino acids: CASSGIAGETLDTQYF. J is TRBJ2-3 and V is TRBV5-4, with TRBD2 identical over 9 bases. This CDR3 comprises 16 residues. With 4 bases clipped from V and 6 bases from J, the junction kept 12 bases outside the gene matches. Germline CDR1 and CDR2: SGHNT and YYREEE (reference sequence).

This clone was observed once. The chain combines TRBV10-3 with TRBJ2-7, with TRBD2 identical over 12 bases. Germline V CDR1 and CDR2: ENHRY, SYGVKD. J was trimmed by 6 bases and V by 10 bases; bases with no gene match: 10. This CDR3 has 14 amino acids. The DNA for the CDR3 is TGTGCCACTGGACTAGCGGGGAGTTCGGGCGAGCAGTACTTC. This sequence encodes CATGLAGSSGEQYF.

The genes are TRBV7-9 and TRBJ1-6; 7 bases are shared with TRBD1. The CDR3 runs 16 residues. CDR1 and CDR2 (germline): SEHNR, FQNEAQ (reference sequence). Trimming cost V 5 bases and J 7 bases; bases outside gene matches: 11. CDR3 protein: CASSHPPGGMNSPLHF. The CDR3 DNA follows: TGTGCCAGCAGCCACCCGCCAGGGGGTATGAATTCACCCCTCCACTTT.

The gene calls are TRBV4-1 and TRBJ1-1; the D gene is possibly TRBD1 (6 bases). The CDR3 consists of 14 residues. V shed 2 bases and J shed 6 bases, with 13 bases lying between them. Germline CDR1 reads MGHRA; CDR2 reads YSYEKL. CDR3 region: CASSQNRAGAEAFF. In DNA form, the CDR3 reads TGCGCCAGCAGCCAAAACAGGGCCGGGGCTGAAGCTTTCTTT.

The rearrangement links TRBV19 to TRBJ2-7; possible D gene TRBD1, 6 bases. Per germline, CDR1 LNHDA and CDR2 SQIVND (reference sequence). The V and J ends lost 9 bases and 5 bases respectively, with 17 bases between them. This CDR3 comprises 13 residues. The CDR3 loop reads CASKERGGHEQYF. The CDR3 DNA sequence: TGTGCCAGCAAAGAGAGAGGGGGACACGAGCAGTACTTC.

This chain links TRBV9 with TRBJ1-3; no definite D call. Per germline, CDR1 SGDLS and CDR2 YYNGEE. V was clipped by 4 bases and J by 0 bases, with 14 bases between them. The CDR3 totals 16 residues. CDR3 residues: CASSPQALDSGNTIYF. The CDR3 region has the DNA TGTGCCAGCAGCCCTCAGGCCTTGGACTCTGGAAACACCATATATTTT. The complete variable domain, with remaining parts taken from reference TRBV9 and TRBJ1-3, reads DSGVTQTPKHLITATGQRVTLRCSPRSGDLSVYWYQQSLDQGLQFLIQYYNGEERAKGNILERFSAQQFPDLHSELNLSSLELGDSALYFCASSPQALDSGNTIYFGEGSWLTVV.

Comment on this clone: Other DNA sequences in this sample translate to the same CDR3. This chain uses TRBV4-2 with TRBJ1-5, with D unclear. CDR3 length equals 13 residues. V was clipped by 0 bases and J by 5 bases, with 5 bases between them. Germline loops: CDR1 LGHNA, CDR2 YNFKEQ. The CDR3 protein is CASSQDRDQPQHF. The DNA of the CDR3 is TGTGCCAGCAGCCAAGATCGGGATCAGCCCCAGCATTTT.

V gene TRBV27 combines with J gene TRBJ1-1; 7 positions agree with TRBD1. Germline assignment: CDR1 MNHEY and CDR2 SMNVEV (reference sequence). J gave up 8 bases and V 0 bases, and 30 bases lay outside the gene matches. The CDR3 has 22 residues. The CDR3 sequence: CASSLSRIRIPRQGPSRDEAFF. CDR3 DNA sequence: TGTGCCAGCAGTTTATCCAGAATCAGAATCCCCCGACAGGGTCCTTCGAGAGACGAAGCTTTCTTT.

In nucleotides, the CDR3 is TGTGCCAGTCGACAGACAGGTCTCCCCTACGAGCAGTACTTC. It encodes CASRQTGLPYEQYF. V gene TRBV19 combines with J gene TRBJ2-7; weak D call: TRBD1 (6 bases). V gave up 8 bases and J gave up 2 bases, with 16 bases separating them. Germline values: CDR1 LNHDA, CDR2 SQIVND (reference sequence). The CDR3 is made up of 14 amino acids.

The chain carries TRBV5-1 and TRBJ1-1; the D is unclear. The CDR3 length is 13 residues. V was cut by 4 bases and J by 5 bases, with 12 bases left in between. Germline values: CDR1 SGHRS, CDR2 YFSETQ. The CDR3 coding sequence is TGCGCCAGCAGCGCGGTCGCGGGGACTGAAGCTTTCTTT. It translates to CASSAVAGTEAFF.

The chain uses TRBV13 and TRBJ1-5, with 11 nucleotides matching TRBD1. J gave up 7 bases and V 5 bases, and 7 bases lay outside the gene matches. This CDR3 is 15 amino acids long. Germline assignment: CDR1 PRHDT and CDR2 FYEKMQ (reference sequence). CDR3 region: CASSEGTGGGQPQHF. CDR3 DNA: TGTGCCAGCAGCGAAGGGACAGGGGGAGGACAGCCCCAGCATTTT.

This sequence joins TRBV2 and TRBJ2-5; D gene unclear. This CDR3 has 11 amino acids. Trimming stripped 5 bases from V and 3 bases from J, with 4 bases between. Germline V gene data show CDR1 as SNHLY and CDR2 as FYNNEI. CDR3 in DNA: TGTGCCAGCAGTCAAAAAGAGACCCAGTACTTC. Amino acids: CASSQKETQYF.

The J gene is TRBJ2-5, the V gene TRBV5-1; TRBD2 might be the D (6 bases). Germline lookup yields CDR1 SGHRS and CDR2 YFSETQ. The CDR3 sequence is 14 residues long. Trimming removed 2 bases from V and 3 bases from J, with 11 bases in between. The CDR3 spells CASSFGGTKETQYF. CDR3 sequence (DNA): TGCGCCAGCAGCTTTGGGGGGACCAAAGAGACCCAGTACTTC.

This chain uses TRBV6-1 with TRBJ1-5; 7 bases match TRBD1. Germline values: CDR1 MNHNS, CDR2 SASEGT. Trimming at V came to 7 bases and at J to 5 bases, leaving 11 bases not matched to a gene. This CDR3 has 15 amino acids. The CDR3 DNA follows: TGTGCCAGCAACGAAAGGACAGGTCTATATCAGCCCCAGCATTTT. It is translated as CASNERTGLYQPQHF.

CDR3 loop: CASSIRQGDSPLHF. CDR3 in DNA: TGTGCCAGTAGTATTAGGCAGGGCGATTCACCCCTCCACTTT. This chain connects TRBV19 to TRBJ1-6; D perhaps matches TRBD1 (5 bases). Germline values: CDR1 LNHDA, CDR2 SQIVND (reference sequence). V lost 3 bases and J lost 8, with 11 bases in between. The CDR3 extends over 14 amino acids.

CDR3 nucleotides: TGCGCCAGCAGCCGAGTTGCGACTAGCGGGAGTTCAGATGAGCAGTTCTTC. This encodes CASSRVATSGSSDEQFF. The gene calls are TRBV4-3 and TRBJ2-1; 12 bases align to TRBD2. The CDR3 has 17 amino acids. The germline V gene has CDR1 LGHNA and CDR2 YSLEER. V was clipped by 4 bases and J by 8 bases; unmatched bases: 12.

The chain carries TRBV9 and TRBJ1-3; no definite D call. The germline V gene encodes CDR1 SGDLS and CDR2 YYNGEE. Trimming left V 0 bases short and J 0 bases short, with 13 bases between. The CDR3 is 17 amino acids. CDR3 in DNA: TGTGCCAGCAGCGTAGGTCTGAACACCGTCTCTGGAAACACCATATATTTT. The encoded protein is CASSVGLNTVSGNTIYF.

V gene TRBV30 combines with J gene TRBJ1-6, with D perhaps TRBD1 (5 bases). The CDR3 is made up of 15 amino acids. The ends were cut back, 6 bases at V and 0 bases at J, with 12 bases in the middle. Germline lookup yields CDR1 GTSNPN and CDR2 SVGIG (reference sequence). CDR3 amino acids: CACSGLSSYNSPLHF. DNA for the CDR3: TGTGCCTGTTCAGGGCTAAGCTCCTATAATTCACCCCTCCACTTT.

The chain is built from TRBV25-1 and TRBJ2-7, with D tentatively TRBD2 (5 bases). The CDR3 sequence is 17 residues long. The germline V and J ends were trimmed by 5 bases and 1 base, with 21 bases remaining between them. From germline, CDR1 is MGHDK and CDR2 SYGVNS. CDR3 loop: CASSPRGYESRSYEQYF. Written as DNA, the CDR3 is TGTGCCAGCAGTCCTCGGGGATATGAATCCCGGTCCTACGAGCAGTACTTC.

The chain links TRBV6-5 to TRBJ1-1, with D perhaps TRBD1 (6 bases). Germline V gene sequence: CDR1 MNHEY, CDR2 SVGAGI. The CDR3 totals 15 residues. V was clipped by 5 bases and J by 11 bases, with 24 bases between them. This CDR3 is CASSNRDNPSYGAFF. CDR3 nucleotide sequence: TGTGCCAGCAGTAACCGGGACAACCCCTCGTATGGGGCTTTCTTT.